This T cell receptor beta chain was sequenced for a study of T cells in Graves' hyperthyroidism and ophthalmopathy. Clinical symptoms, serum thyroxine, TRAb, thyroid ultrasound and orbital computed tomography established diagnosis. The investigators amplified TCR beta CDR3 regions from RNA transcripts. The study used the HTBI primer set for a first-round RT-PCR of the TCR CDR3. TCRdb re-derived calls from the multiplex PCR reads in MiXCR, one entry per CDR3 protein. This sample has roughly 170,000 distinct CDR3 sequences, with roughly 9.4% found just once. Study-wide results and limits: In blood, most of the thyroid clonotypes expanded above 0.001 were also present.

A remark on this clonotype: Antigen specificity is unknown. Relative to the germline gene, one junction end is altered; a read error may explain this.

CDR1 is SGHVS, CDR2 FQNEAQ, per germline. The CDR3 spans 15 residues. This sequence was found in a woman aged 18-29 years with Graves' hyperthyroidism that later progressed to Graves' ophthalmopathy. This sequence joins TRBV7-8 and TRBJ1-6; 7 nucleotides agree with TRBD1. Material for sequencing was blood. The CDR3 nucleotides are TGTGCCAGCAGCCGCCGACAGGGTATTGATTCACCCTTCCACTTT. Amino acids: CASSRRQGIDSPFHF.